Below, 25 T cell receptor beta chains from the same sample are listed, as sequenced in a study of T cell clones after liver transplantation. Only in-frame clones appear in the TCRdb table, and some are missing; sequencing was by immunoSEQ multiplex PCR. The sample has some 50,000 clones; about 70% are singletons. The material was CD4+ T cells from blood, obtained at the 22-month timepoint. The source of these receptors is a human patient who received a liver transplant. Some T cells may possibly be graft donor cells.

This chain joins TRBV5-1 and TRBJ2-2; 9 bases map to TRBD1. Germline-derived CDR1 and CDR2 are SGHRS and YFSETQ. The CDR3 sequence is 15 residues long. V was clipped by 0 bases and J by 5 bases; unmatched bases: 2. CDR3 DNA sequence: TGCGCCAGCAGCTTGGAGACAGGGGGAACCGGGGAGCTGTTTTTT. Residues: CASSLETGGTGELFF.

The chain links TRBV20-1 to TRBJ1-2; D perhaps matches TRBD1 (5 bases). The germline CDR1 and CDR2 sequences are DFQATT and SNEGSKA (reference sequence). V was cut by 0 bases and J by 11 bases, with 10 bases left in between. The length of the CDR3 is 11 residues. CDR3: CSARDDSSYTF. For the CDR3, the DNA is TGCAGTGCTAGAGACGACAGCTCTTACACCTTC.

The chain has TRBV6-4 and TRBJ2-7, with 9 nucleotides matching TRBD1. CDR3 length: 18 residues. Germline lookup yields CDR1 MRHNA and CDR2 SNTAGT. Losses at the gene ends were 6 bases for V and 5 bases for J; bases not matched to a gene: 20. CDR3 DNA: TGTGCCAGCAGGAGGGGGGACAGGGCTTCCCGGACGGGAAACGAGCAGTACTTC. Residues: CASRRGDRASRTGNEQYF.

This chain's CDR3 is CASSQGRTGELFF. CDR3 nucleotide sequence: TGTGCCAGCTCTCAGGGCAGGACCGGGGAGCTGTTTTTT. This chain uses TRBV7-9 with TRBJ2-2; D possibly corresponds to TRBD1 (5 bases). CDR3 size: 13 residues. V was pared by 8 bases and J by 5 bases, with 12 bases between. Germline V lookup: CDR1 SEHNR, CDR2 FQNEAQ (reference sequence). Full variable domain (outside the CDR3, taken from reference TRBV7-9 and TRBJ2-2): DTGVSQNPRHKITKRGQNVTFRCDPISEHNRLYWYRQTLGQGPEFLTYFQNEAQLEKSRLLSDRFSAERPKGSFSTLEIQRTEQGDSAMYLCASSQGRTGELFFGEGSRLTVL.

The chain carries TRBV27 and TRBJ2-1; perhaps TRBD2 as D (6 bases). The CDR3 is 14 residues long. The V end was cut by 5 bases, the J end by 8 bases, with 16 bases between. Germline CDR1 MNHEY, CDR2 SMNVEV (reference sequence). CDR3 nucleotides: TGTGCCAGCAGTCCCAAGAAACCGGGGGATGAGCAGTTCTTC. This translates into CASSPKKPGDEQFF.

This clone came up a few times. This CDR3 is CASSVGLAGGQETQYF. CDR3 coding DNA: TGTGCCAGCAGTGTCGGGCTAGCGGGGGGGCAAGAGACCCAGTACTTC. The chain joins TRBV2 to TRBJ2-5, with 12 nucleotides matching TRBD2. Germline CDR1 is SNHLY and CDR2 is FYNNEI. CDR3 length: 16 residues. Unmatched junction bases numbered 5, after V lost 4 bases and J lost 2 bases.

The chain combines TRBV30 with TRBJ2-3, with D perhaps TRBD1 (6 bases). The CDR3 length is 15 residues. Germline CDR1 and CDR2: GTSNPN and SVGIG (reference sequence). V gave up 4 bases and J gave up 0 bases, with 14 bases separating them. The chain's CDR3 is CAWKKPGTSTDTQYF. CDR3 bases: TGTGCCTGGAAAAAACCAGGGACAAGCACAGATACGCAGTATTTT.

V is TRBV5-4 and J is TRBJ1-6, with TRBD1 as a possible D gene (6 bases). The V gene's germline CDR1 is SGHNT and CDR2 YYREEE (reference sequence). Trimming took off 3 bases at V and 5 bases at J, with 9 bases between the two ends. This CDR3 is 14 amino acids long. The CDR3 DNA follows: TGTGCCAGCAGCTCAGGACAGAATAATTCACCCCTCCACTTT. Encoded protein: CASSSGQNNSPLHF.

This rearrangement joins TRBV9 to TRBJ2-3, with 9 bases lining up with TRBD2. Losses at the gene ends were 4 bases for V and 1 base for J; bases not matched to a gene: 4. CDR1 and CDR2 from the germline V gene are SGDLS and YYNGEE. The CDR3 is 15 residues long. The CDR3 here is CASSSRTSGTDTQYF. CDR3 sequence (DNA): TGTGCCAGCAGCTCACGGACTAGCGGCACAGATACGCAGTATTTT.

As concerns this clone: The junction differs from germline at one of its ends, possibly a read error. This sample also contains other DNA sequences that code for the same CDR3. The chain carries TRBV6-5 and TRBJ1-2; TRBD1 agrees at 11 bases. Germline V gene sequence: CDR1 MNHEY, CDR2 SVGAGI. The CDR3 is 15 amino acids. Written as DNA, the CDR3 is TGCGCCAGCAGTTCCCGGACAGGGGGCGACGGTGGCTACACCTTC. Translated, it gives CASSSRTGGDGGYTF.

This clone has more than one count but fewer than ten. The chain has TRBV2 and TRBJ2-7, with TRBD1 matching 7 bases. Unmatched junction bases numbered 8, after V lost 3 bases and J lost 0 bases. This CDR3 has 16 amino acids. Looked up from germline, CDR1 is SNHLY and CDR2 is FYNNEI. Written as DNA, the CDR3 is TGTGCCAGCAGTGACCAAGACAGGGAAAACTCCTACGAGCAGTACTTC. As protein: CASSDQDRENSYEQYF.

J is TRBJ2-3 and V is TRBV19, with D perhaps TRBD1 (6 bases). The CDR3 has 15 amino acids. Trimming left V 0 bases short and J 3 bases short, with 10 bases between. The germline CDR1 and CDR2 sequences are LNHDA and SQIVND (reference sequence). Here the CDR3 DNA reads TGTGCCAGTAGTATAGAACAGGGTGGGACAGATACGCAGTATTTT. Encoded protein: CASSIEQGGTDTQYF.

The rearrangement uses TRBV28 and TRBJ1-2; 7 bases line up with TRBD1. The CDR3 is 14 amino acids. V shed 0 bases and J 2 bases; nucleotides not matched to a gene: 0. In germline, CDR1 is MDHEN, CDR2 SYDVKM. The CDR3, as DNA: TGTGCCAGCAGTTTATGGACAGGGAACTATGGCTACACCTTC. It specifies CASSLWTGNYGYTF.

This rearrangement joins TRBV25-1 to TRBJ1-2; no reliable D call. V was trimmed by 4 bases and J by 2 bases, leaving 8 bases between them. CDR3 length equals 13 residues. The germline gives CDR1 MGHDK, CDR2 SYGVNS. CDR3 protein: CASSGHLNYGYTF. The CDR3 nucleotides are TGTGCCAGCAGTGGTCATTTAAACTATGGCTACACCTTC.

The chain joins TRBV7-8 to TRBJ2-7, with D unresolved. The germline gives CDR1 SGHVS, CDR2 FQNEAQ. CDR3 length: 14 residues. V lost 5 bases and J lost 4, with 15 bases in between. CDR3 sequence (DNA): TGTGCCAGCAGCCCTAGGAGTCTAGGGTACGAGCAGTACTTC. This codes for CASSPRSLGYEQYF. Full variable domain (outside the CDR3, taken from reference TRBV7-8 and TRBJ2-7): GAGVSQSPRYKVAKRGQDVALRCDPISGHVSLFWYQQALGQGPEFLTYFQNEAQLDKSGLPSDRFFAERPEGSVSTLKIQRTQQEDSAVYLCASSPRSLGYEQYFGPGTRLTVT.

The chain recombines TRBV5-6 with TRBJ1-5; possibly TRBD1 for D (5 bases). This CDR3 has 14 residues. The germline V gene has CDR1 SGHDT and CDR2 YYEEEE. V gave up 3 bases and J gave up 5 bases, with 12 bases separating them. CDR3 nucleotides: TGTGCCAGCAGCTACCTAGACAGAGATCAGCCCCAGCATTTT. It is translated as CASSYLDRDQPQHF.

The chain employs TRBV29-1 and TRBJ2-7; TRBD1 matches at 9 bases. The germline V gene has CDR1 SQVTM and CDR2 ANQGSEA. The ends lost 6 bases at V and 4 bases at J; junction bases unmatched: 7. This CDR3 has 13 amino acids. The CDR3, as DNA: TGCAGCGTGGGCAAGGACAGGGGTTACGAGCAGTACTTC. This codes for CSVGKDRGYEQYF.

The chain employs TRBV13 and TRBJ2-3; D uncertain. CDR3 length: 16 residues. Germline lookup yields CDR1 PRHDT and CDR2 FYEKMQ (reference sequence). Trimming shortened V by 5 bases and J by 3 bases, and 18 bases separated the two germline ends. CDR3 sequence reads: CASSLSSLVGTDTQYF. CDR3 bases: TGTGCCAGCAGCCTATCGTCCCTTGTAGGAACAGATACGCAGTATTTT.

V usage is TRBV28 and J usage is TRBJ2-2; 9 bases align to TRBD2. Trimming cost V 1 base and J 0 bases; bases outside gene matches: 6. This CDR3 region has 18 residues. The germline V gene has CDR1 MDHEN and CDR2 SYDVKM. The CDR3 here is CASSLYGSGGTNTGELFF. The CDR3 region has the DNA TGTGCCAGCAGTTTATACGGAAGCGGGGGGACGAACACCGGGGAGCTGTTTTTT. The variable domain in full, with the rest retrieved from reference TRBV28 and TRBJ2-2, is DVKVTQSSRYLVKRTGEKVFLECVQDMDHENMFWYRQDPGLGLRLIYFSYDVKMKEKGDIPEGYSVSREKKERFSLILESASTNQTSMYLCASSLYGSGGTNTGELFFGEGSRLTVL.

This rearrangement joins TRBV25-1 to TRBJ1-1; possible D gene TRBD1, 5 bases. Trimming cost V 6 bases and J 10 bases, with 15 bases left between them. CDR1 is MGHDK, CDR2 SYGVNS, per germline. There are 12 residues in the CDR3. CDR3 loop: CASREMGPGAFF. DNA of the CDR3: TGTGCCAGCAGAGAAATGGGACCCGGAGCTTTCTTT.

The rearrangement joins TRBV11-1 to TRBJ2-5; TRBD1 might be the D (5 bases). CDR1 and CDR2 (germline): SGHAT, FQDESV (reference sequence). V was clipped by 1 base and J by 7 bases, with 19 bases between them. The CDR3 loop spans 16 amino acids. The CDR3 sequence is CASSLEGPSPMGTQYF. Written as DNA, the CDR3 is TGTGCCAGCAGCTTAGAGGGGCCCTCCCCTATGGGGACCCAGTACTTC.

This clone has a handful of counts. The chain employs TRBV4-1 and TRBJ2-1; D possibly corresponds to TRBD2 (7 bases). The ends were cut back, 4 bases at V and 4 bases at J, with 20 bases in the middle. This CDR3 region has 17 residues. CDR1 and CDR2 (germline): MGHRA, YSYEKL. CDR3 DNA: TGCGCCAGCAGCCCTAGGGGGGGGACTGGGAGTTACAATGAGCAGTTCTTC. Its protein is CASSPRGGTGSYNEQFF.

This clone was counted only a few times. This sequence joins TRBV7-9 and TRBJ2-7; possible D gene TRBD1, 5 bases. The CDR3 length is 15 residues. CDR1 is SEHNR and CDR2 is FQNEAQ in the germline V gene (reference sequence). V was cut by 1 base and J by 2 bases, with 12 bases left in between. CDR3 residues: CASSLEGWGPYEQYF. CDR3 coding DNA: TGTGCCAGCAGCTTAGAAGGGTGGGGCCCCTACGAGCAGTACTTC.

V gene TRBV6-5 combines with J gene TRBJ1-2; 10 nucleotides line up with TRBD1. Per the germline V gene, CDR1 is MNHEY and CDR2 is SVGAGI. With 6 bases clipped from V and 4 bases from J, the junction kept 8 bases outside the gene matches. CDR3 length equals 15 residues. CDR3 residues: CASSPTGGRSYGYTF. For the CDR3, the DNA is TGTGCCAGCAGCCCGACAGGGGGCAGAAGCTATGGCTACACCTTC.

The chain uses TRBV7-2 and TRBJ2-1, with TRBD1 identical over 12 bases. Germline V gives CDR1 SGHTA, CDR2 FQGNSA. Trimming removed 1 base from V and 5 bases from J; junction bases left unmatched: 3. The CDR3 has 16 residues. The CDR3, as DNA: TGTGCCAGCAGCTTAGGAGGGACAGGGGGCAACAATGAGCAGTTCTTC. It is translated as CASSLGGTGGNNEQFF. The whole variable domain, filled in from reference TRBV7-2 and TRBJ2-1, reads GAGVSQSPSNKVTEKGKDVELRCDPISGHTALYWYRQSLGQGLEFLIYFQGNSAPDKSGLPSDRFSAERTGGSVSTLTIQRTQQEDSAVYLCASSLGGTGGNNEQFFGPGTRLTVL.